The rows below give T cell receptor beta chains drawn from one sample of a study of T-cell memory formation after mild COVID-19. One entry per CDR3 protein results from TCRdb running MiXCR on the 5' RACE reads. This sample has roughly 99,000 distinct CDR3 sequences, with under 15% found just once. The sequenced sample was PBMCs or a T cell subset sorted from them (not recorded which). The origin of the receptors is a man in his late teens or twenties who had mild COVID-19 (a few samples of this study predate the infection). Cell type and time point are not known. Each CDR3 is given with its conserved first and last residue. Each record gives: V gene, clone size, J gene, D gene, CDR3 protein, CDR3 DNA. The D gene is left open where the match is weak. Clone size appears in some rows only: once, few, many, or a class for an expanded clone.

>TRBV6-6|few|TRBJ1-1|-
CASTRDGVIAFF
TGTGCCAGCACTAGGGACGGAGTAATAGCTTTCTTT
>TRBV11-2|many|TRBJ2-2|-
CASSFPRTRANTGELFF
TGTGCCAGCAGCTTTCCCCGGACACGAGCGAACACCGGGGAGCTGTTTTTT
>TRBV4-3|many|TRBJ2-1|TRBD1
CASRQGQGYNEQFF
TGCGCCAGCAGGCAGGGACAGGGTTACAATGAGCAGTTCTTC
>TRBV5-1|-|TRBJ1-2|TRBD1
CASSLVNPFEGANYGYTF
TGCGCCAGCAGCTTGGTTAACCCCTTCGAGGGGGCCAACTATGGCTACACCTTC
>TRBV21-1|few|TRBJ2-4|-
CASRKIPQGLGTKNIQYF
TGTGCCAGCAGAAAAATCCCGCAGGGGCTCGGAACCAAAAACATTCAGTACTTC
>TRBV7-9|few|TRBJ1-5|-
CASSLDGGLNQPQHF
TGTGCCAGCAGCTTAGATGGGGGGCTCAATCAGCCCCAGCATTTT
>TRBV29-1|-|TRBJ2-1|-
CSVGQIDNEQFF
TGCAGCGTTGGCCAGATTGACAATGAGCAGTTCTTC
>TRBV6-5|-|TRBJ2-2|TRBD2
CASSYGAGVNTGELFF
TGTGCCAGCAGTTACGGAGCGGGGGTGAACACCGGGGAGCTGTTTTTT
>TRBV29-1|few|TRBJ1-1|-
CSVYLLGRAFF
TGCAGCGTTTATCTATTGGGGAGGGCTTTCTTT
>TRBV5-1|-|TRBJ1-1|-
CASRVSGGDTEAFF
TGCGCCAGCAGGGTCTCCGGCGGGGACACTGAAGCTTTCTTT
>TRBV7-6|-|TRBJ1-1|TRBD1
CASSLGQGATEAFF
TGTGCCAGCAGCTTGGGACAGGGGGCCACTGAAGCTTTCTTT
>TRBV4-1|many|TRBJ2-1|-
CASSQPPSADEQFF
TGCGCCAGCAGCCAGCCCCCGTCCGCCGATGAGCAGTTCTTC
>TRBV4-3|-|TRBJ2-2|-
CASSQDGIVGELFF
TGCGCCAGCAGCCAAGATGGGATCGTCGGGGAGCTGTTTTTT
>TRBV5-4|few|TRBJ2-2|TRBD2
CASSSSGGATGELFF
TGTGCCAGCAGCTCGAGCGGGGGGGCCACCGGGGAGCTGTTTTTT
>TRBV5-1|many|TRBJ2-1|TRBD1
CASSPITQGYEQFF
TGCGCCAGCAGCCCGATTACACAGGGGTATGAGCAGTTCTTC
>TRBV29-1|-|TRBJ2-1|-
CSVSLATYNEQFF
TGCAGCGTCTCGCTAGCAACCTACAATGAGCAGTTCTTC
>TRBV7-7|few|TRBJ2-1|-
CASSSTLASNEQFF
TGTGCTAGCAGCTCCACTCTAGCTTCCAATGAGCAGTTCTTC
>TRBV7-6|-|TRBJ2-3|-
CASSTRPTGIGTDTQYF
TGTGCCAGCAGCACCAGACCGACGGGAATTGGCACAGATACGCAGTATTTT
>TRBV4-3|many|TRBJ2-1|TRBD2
CASSQDLAGSYNEQFF
TGCGCCAGCAGCCAAGATCTAGCGGGCTCCTACAATGAGCAGTTCTTC
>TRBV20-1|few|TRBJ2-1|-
CSAPGGGDPEQFF
TGCAGTGCACCGGGGGGCGGGGATCCTGAGCAGTTCTTC
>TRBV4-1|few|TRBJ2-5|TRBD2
CASSHGRGYPQETQYF
TGCGCCAGCAGCCACGGGCGGGGGTACCCCCAAGAGACCCAGTACTTC
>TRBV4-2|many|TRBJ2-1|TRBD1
CASSPPGTGGNEQFF
TGTGCCAGCAGCCCACCCGGGACAGGGGGCAATGAGCAGTTCTTC
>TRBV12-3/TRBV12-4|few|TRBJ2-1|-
CASGAASYNEQFF
TGTGCCAGCGGGGCAGCCTCCTACAATGAGCAGTTCTTC
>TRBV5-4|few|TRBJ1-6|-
CASSYNNSPLHF
TGTGCCAGCAGCTACAATAATTCACCCCTCCACTTT
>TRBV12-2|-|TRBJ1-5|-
CASRLAGHQPQHF
TGTGCAAGTCGCTTAGCGGGACACCAGCCCCAGCATTTT
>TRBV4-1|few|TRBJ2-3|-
CASSQDAVADTQYF
TGCGCCAGCAGCCAAGACGCGGTCGCAGATACGCAGTATTTT
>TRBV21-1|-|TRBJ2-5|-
CASSKVRGGETQYF
TGTGCCAGCAGCAAAGTGCGGGGTGGCGAGACCCAGTACTTC
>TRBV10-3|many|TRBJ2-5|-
CAISESRGDGETQYF
TGTGCCATCAGTGAGTCCCGGGGAGACGGCGAGACCCAGTACTTC
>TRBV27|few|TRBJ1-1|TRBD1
CASRLSGRGSTEAFF
TGTGCCAGCAGGTTATCAGGCAGGGGGTCCACTGAAGCTTTCTTT
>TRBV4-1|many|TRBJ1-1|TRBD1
CASRSTGVHTEAFF
TGCGCCAGCCGCTCGACAGGGGTGCACACTGAAGCTTTCTTT
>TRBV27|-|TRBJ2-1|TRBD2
CASRISGGPYNEQFF
TGTGCCAGCAGGATTAGCGGGGGCCCGTACAATGAGCAGTTCTTC
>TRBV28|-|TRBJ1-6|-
CASSPPRGALHF
TGTGCCAGCAGCCCCCCCCGGGGAGCCCTCCACTTT
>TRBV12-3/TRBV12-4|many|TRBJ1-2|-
CASRDSGYGYTF
TGTGCCAGCAGGGACAGTGGGTATGGCTACACCTTC
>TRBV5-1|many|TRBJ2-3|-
CASRRAGDNRAADTQYF
TGCGCCAGCAGACGTGCGGGGGACAACCGAGCCGCAGATACGCAGTATTTT
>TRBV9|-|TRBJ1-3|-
CASSVGTSAGNTIYF
TGTGCCAGCAGCGTAGGGACTTCAGCGGGAAACACCATATATTTT
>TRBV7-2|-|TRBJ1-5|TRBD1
CASSSFGGTAYSNQPQHF
TGTGCCAGCAGTAGCTTCGGGGGGACAGCCTATAGCAATCAGCCCCAGCATTTT
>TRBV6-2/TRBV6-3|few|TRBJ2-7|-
CASNHRDIHYEQYF
TGTGCCAGCAATCACCGGGACATTCACTACGAGCAGTACTTC
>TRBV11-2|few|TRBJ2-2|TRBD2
CASSLLGGAGELFF
TGTGCCAGCAGCTTATTGGGGGGGGCCGGGGAGCTGTTTTTT
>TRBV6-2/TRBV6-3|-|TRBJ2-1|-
CASTRGRNEQFF
TGTGCCAGCACCCGGGGGCGTAATGAGCAGTTCTTC
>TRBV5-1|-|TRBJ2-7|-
CASSWVGGSYEQYF
TGCGCCAGCAGCTGGGTAGGTGGCTCCTACGAGCAGTACTTC
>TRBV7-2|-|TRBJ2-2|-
CASSFGDDTGELFF
TGTGCCAGCAGCTTCGGGGATGACACCGGGGAGCTGTTTTTT
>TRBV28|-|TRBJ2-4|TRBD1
CASRGQGFNIQYF
TGTGCCAGCAGAGGACAGGGATTTAACATTCAGTACTTC
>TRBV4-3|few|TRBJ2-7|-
CASSQWRGYEQYF
TGCGCCAGCAGCCAGTGGCGCGGTTACGAGCAGTACTTC
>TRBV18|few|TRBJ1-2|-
CASSLPGPNGYTF
TGTGCCAGCTCACTTCCGGGACCAAATGGCTACACCTTC
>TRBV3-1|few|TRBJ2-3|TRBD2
CASSWRLADGTDTQYF
TGTGCCAGCAGCTGGAGACTAGCGGACGGCACAGATACGCAGTATTTT
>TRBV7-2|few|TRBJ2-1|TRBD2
CASSLLGGAFYNEQFF
TGTGCCAGCAGCTTACTCGGGGGGGCGTTCTACAATGAGCAGTTCTTC
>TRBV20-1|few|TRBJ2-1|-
CSASAGFNEQFF
TGCAGTGCTAGTGCCGGGTTCAATGAGCAGTTCTTC
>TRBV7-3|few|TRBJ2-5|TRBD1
CASSPTGGETQYF
TGTGCCAGCAGCCCAACAGGGGGAGAGACCCAGTACTTC
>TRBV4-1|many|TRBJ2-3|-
CASSQVNGVADTQYF
TGCGCCAGCAGCCAAGTGAACGGGGTGGCAGATACGCAGTATTTT
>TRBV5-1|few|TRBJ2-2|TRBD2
CASSKQPGLASTGELFF
TGCGCCAGCAGCAAACAACCGGGACTAGCGAGCACCGGGGAGCTGTTTTTT
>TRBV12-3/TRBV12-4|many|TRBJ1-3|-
CASSLGGNTIYF
TGTGCCAGCAGCTTGGGGGGAAACACCATATATTTT
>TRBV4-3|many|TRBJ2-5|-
CASSQLREWSQETQYF
TGCGCCAGCAGCCAACTGAGGGAATGGAGTCAAGAGACCCAGTACTTC
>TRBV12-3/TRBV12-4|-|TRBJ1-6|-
CASSLATANSPLHF
TGTGCCAGCAGTTTAGCGACGGCTAATTCACCCCTCCACTTT